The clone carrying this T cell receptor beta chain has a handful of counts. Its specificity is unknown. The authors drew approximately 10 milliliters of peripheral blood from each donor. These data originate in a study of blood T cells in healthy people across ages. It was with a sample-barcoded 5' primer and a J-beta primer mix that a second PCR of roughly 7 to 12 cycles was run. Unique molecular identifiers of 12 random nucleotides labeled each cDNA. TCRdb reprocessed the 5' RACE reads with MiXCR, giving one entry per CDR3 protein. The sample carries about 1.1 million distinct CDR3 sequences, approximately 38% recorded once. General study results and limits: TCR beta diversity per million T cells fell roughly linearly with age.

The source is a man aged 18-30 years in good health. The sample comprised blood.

The CDR3 bases are TGTGCCAGCAGTTTTTCCGGGGGGGGCCCCACTGAAGCTTTCTTT. As protein: CASSFSGGGPTEAFF. The chain carries TRBV7-3 and TRBJ1-1; weak D call: TRBD1 (6 bases). CDR1 is SGHTA, CDR2 FQGTGA, per germline. The CDR3 runs 15 residues. V gave up 6 bases and J gave up 4 bases, with 18 bases separating them.